Below, 15 T cell receptor beta chains from the same sample are listed, as sequenced in a study of cytomegalovirus exposure and HLA in healthy donors. PCR employed 60 Vbeta and 13 Jbeta primers. Profiling relied on immunoSEQ multiplex PCR, and the TCRdb table lists in-frame clones only, not all of them. The data contain 150,000 to 200,000 clones, 75% to 80% of them singletons. The specimen sequenced was PBMCs. These receptors were obtained from a man between 40 and 49 years old in good health and CMV-seropositive.

This chain joins TRBV11-3 and TRBJ2-7; possibly TRBD2 for D (7 bases). Between the trimmed V and J ends, which lost 0 bases and 2 bases, there was a span of 17 bases. Germline CDR1 is SGHNT and CDR2 is YENEEA. This CDR3 region has 17 residues. The CDR3 DNA reads TGTGCCAGCAGCTTAGAGGCTAGCGGAGGGGGGACCTACGAGCAGTACTTC. Translated: CASSLEASGGGTYEQYF.

The chain links TRBV29-1 to TRBJ2-2; D is undetermined. This CDR3 contains 15 residues. With 1 base removed from V and 0 bases from J, the gap between germline ends came to 9 bases. From germline, CDR1 is SQVTM and CDR2 ANQGSEA. This CDR3 reads CSVEGQETNTGELFF. As DNA, the CDR3 is TGCAGCGTTGAAGGACAAGAAACGAACACCGGGGAGCTGTTTTTT.

The chain uses TRBV2 and TRBJ1-5; no definite D call. This CDR3 spans 16 amino acids. Germline loops: CDR1 SNHLY, CDR2 FYNNEI. V lost 1 base and J 4 bases, leaving 14 bases between the germline ends. The CDR3 protein is CASSEERASGNQPQHF. CDR3 nucleotide sequence: TGTGCCAGCAGTGAAGAAAGGGCCTCGGGAAATCAGCCCCAGCATTTT.

V and J are TRBV29-1 and TRBJ2-1; TRBD2 aligns across 12 bases. Trimming took 5 bases from V and 7 from J; bases not matched to a gene: 6. CDR3 size: 14 residues. CDR1 SQVTM and CDR2 ANQGSEA come from the germline V gene. CDR3 sequence: CSVSGTSGSNEQFF. Here the CDR3 DNA reads TGCAGCGTTTCCGGGACTAGCGGGTCGAATGAGCAGTTCTTC.

The rearrangement links TRBV5-8 to TRBJ2-1; the match to TRBD2 covers 8 bases. Germline loops: CDR1 SGHTS, CDR2 YDEGEE. The junction had 12 bases not matched to a gene; V was cut back by 0 bases and J by 7 bases. The CDR3 has 17 amino acids. In DNA, the CDR3 is TGTGCCAGCAGCTTGGTCGGGGGGGGAATAGTCGGAAATGAGCAGTTCTTC. It specifies CASSLVGGGIVGNEQFF. Full variable domain (remainder filled in from reference TRBV5-8 and TRBJ2-1): EAGVTQSPTHLIKTRGQQATLRCSPISGHTSVYWYQQALGLGLQFLLWYDEGEERNRGNFPPRFSGRQFPNYSSELNVNALELEDSALYLCASSLVGGGIVGNEQFFGPGTRLTVL.

This rearrangement joins TRBV5-1 to TRBJ2-5; TRBD1 might be the D (6 bases). The DNA end is more similar to TRBJ2-7, so the J call may be wrong. The CDR3 loop spans 14 amino acids. Germline lookup yields CDR1 SGHRS and CDR2 YFSETQ. Here the CDR3 reads CASSTGHQGSEQYF. In DNA, the CDR3 is TGCGCCAGCAGCACGGGACACCAGGGAAGCGAGCAGTACTTC.

The rearrangement links TRBV6-1 to TRBJ2-5; D possibly corresponds to TRBD2 (6 bases). Germline V CDR1 and CDR2: MNHNS, SASEGT. Trimming pared 3 bases from V and 4 bases from J, leaving 12 bases between. The CDR3 consists of 14 residues. CDR3 in DNA: TGTGCCAGCAGTGACCGAGACGGGGGAGAGACCCAGTACTTC. Its translation: CASSDRDGGETQYF.

Only one count was recorded for this clone. The V gene is TRBV18, the J gene TRBJ2-7; the match to TRBD2 covers 7 bases. From germline, CDR1 is KGHSH and CDR2 LQKENI. This CDR3 has 15 residues. The ends lost 2 bases at V and 2 bases at J; junction bases unmatched: 6. CDR3 DNA: TGTGCCAGCTCACCAGTGCTAGCGGAACCCTACGAGCAGTACTTC. Translated, it gives CASSPVLAEPYEQYF.

This clone showed up just a few times. The rearrangement uses TRBV19 and TRBJ2-5; weak D call: TRBD1 (5 bases). V lost 6 bases and J 1 base, leaving 12 bases between the germline ends. This CDR3 comprises 14 residues. CDR1 LNHDA and CDR2 SQIVND come from the germline V gene (reference sequence). This CDR3 is CASSRRGAQETQYF. The CDR3 nucleotides read TGTGCCAGTAGCCGTCGTGGGGCCCAAGAGACCCAGTACTTC.

V is TRBV28 and J is TRBJ2-7; D unclear. Per the germline V gene, CDR1 is MDHEN and CDR2 is SYDVKM. Trimming cost V 3 bases and J 5 bases, with 5 bases left between them. This CDR3 has 11 residues. The CDR3 nucleotides read TGTGCCAGCAGTTTCAAAAACGAGCAGTACTTC. Translation: CASSFKNEQYF. Drawing the rest from reference TRBV28 and TRBJ2-7, the complete variable domain is DVKVTQSSRYLVKRTGEKVFLECVQDMDHENMFWYRQDPGLGLRLIYFSYDVKMKEKGDIPEGYSVSREKKERFSLILESASTNQTSMYLCASSFKNEQYFGPGTRLTVT.

The chain employs TRBV5-4 and TRBJ1-1; maybe TRBD1 (6 bases). Germline assignment: CDR1 SGHNT and CDR2 YYREEE (reference sequence). Trimming shortened V by 5 bases and J by 3 bases, and 14 bases separated the two germline ends. The CDR3 contains 14 residues. CDR3 sequence reads: CASSPGVRDTEAFF. The CDR3 coding sequence is TGTGCCAGCAGTCCAGGGGTTAGGGACACTGAAGCTTTCTTT.

This chain joins TRBV5-1 and TRBJ2-3; 8 bases fit TRBD1. V lost 5 bases to trimming and J lost 4 bases; unmatched junction nucleotides: 12. Germline CDR1 is SGHRS and CDR2 is YFSETQ. This CDR3 has 16 residues. CDR3 sequence (DNA): TGCGCCAGCAGGTACCCTGACAGGGGAGGCCCAGATACGCAGTATTTT. Its translation: CASRYPDRGGPDTQYF.

The genes are TRBV10-3 and TRBJ1-2, with D unclear. Germline values: CDR1 ENHRY, CDR2 SYGVKD. The CDR3 totals 14 residues. Trimming left V 1 base short and J 2 bases short, with 8 bases between. The CDR3 reads CAISEYEENYGYTF. The CDR3 DNA is TGTGCCATCAGTGAGTATGAGGAGAACTATGGCTACACCTTC.

The chain recombines TRBV2 with TRBJ2-5; the D gene is possibly TRBD2 (6 bases). Germline V CDR1 and CDR2: SNHLY, FYNNEI. This CDR3 has 14 amino acids. The V end was cut by 9 bases, the J end by 11 bases, with 25 bases between. This CDR3 is CASVPLEGTGEQYF. As DNA, the CDR3 is TGTGCCAGTGTGCCTTTAGAAGGAACGGGAGAGCAGTACTTC.

This chain links TRBV10-1 with TRBJ2-2; weak D call: TRBD1 (6 bases). Germline V gene sequence: CDR1 WNHNN, CDR2 SYGVQD (reference sequence). This CDR3 region has 14 residues. Trimming shortened V by 4 bases and J by 1 base, and 7 bases separated the two germline ends. The CDR3, as DNA: TGCGCCAGCAGTGTACAGGGGAACACCGGGGAGCTGTTTTTT. Its protein is CASSVQGNTGELFF.